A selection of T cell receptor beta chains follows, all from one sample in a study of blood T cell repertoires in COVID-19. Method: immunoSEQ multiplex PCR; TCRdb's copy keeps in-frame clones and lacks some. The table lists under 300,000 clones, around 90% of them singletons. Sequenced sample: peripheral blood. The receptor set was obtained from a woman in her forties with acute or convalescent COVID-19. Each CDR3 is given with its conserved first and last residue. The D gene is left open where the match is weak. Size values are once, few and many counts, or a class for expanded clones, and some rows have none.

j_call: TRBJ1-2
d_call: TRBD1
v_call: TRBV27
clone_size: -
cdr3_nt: TGTGCCAGCAGTTTTAGGGCAGGGGGCGCCGGGGAGAACTATGGCTACACCTTC
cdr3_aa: CASSFRAGGAGENYGYTF

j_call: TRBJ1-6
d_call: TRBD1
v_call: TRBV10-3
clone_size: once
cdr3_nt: TGTGCCATCAGTGGGGGACAGGGCCCGTCTGTACCCCTCCACTTT
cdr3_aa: CAISGGQGPSVPLHF

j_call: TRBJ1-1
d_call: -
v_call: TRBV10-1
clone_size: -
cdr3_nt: TGCGCCAGCAGTGAGTCGCTCTTACCCGACGGGACACGAAGCACTGAAGCTTTCTTT
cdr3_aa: CASSESLLPDGTRSTEAFF

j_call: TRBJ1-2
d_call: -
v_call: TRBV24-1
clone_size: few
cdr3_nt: TGTGCCACCAGTGACTCCAACGGAGTAGGCAACTATGGCTACACCTTC
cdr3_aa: CATSDSNGVGNYGYTF

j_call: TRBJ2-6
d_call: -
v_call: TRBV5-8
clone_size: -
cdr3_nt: TGTGCCAGCAGCGCTAGGGGCTCTGGGGCCAACGTCCTGACTTTC
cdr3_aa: CASSARGSGANVLTF

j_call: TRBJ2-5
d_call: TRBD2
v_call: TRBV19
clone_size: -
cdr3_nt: TGTGCCAGTAGTATACAGGGACTAGCGGGCGAGACCCAGTACTTC
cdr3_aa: CASSIQGLAGETQYF

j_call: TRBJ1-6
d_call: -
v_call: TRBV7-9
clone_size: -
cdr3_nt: TGTGCCAGCGGTGGGGAGGGTAGTGCACCCCTCCACTTT
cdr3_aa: CASGGEGSAPLHF

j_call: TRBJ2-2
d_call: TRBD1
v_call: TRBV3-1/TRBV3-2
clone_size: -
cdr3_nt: TGTGCCAGCAGCCCCTCCGCGACAGGGTCGAGCACCGGGGAGCTGTTTTTT
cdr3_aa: CASSPSATGSSTGELFF

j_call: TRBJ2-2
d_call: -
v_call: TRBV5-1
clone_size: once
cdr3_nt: TGCGCCAGCAGCTTACCGGGGTCCTCGAACACCGGGGAGCTGTTTTTT
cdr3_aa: CASSLPGSSNTGELFF

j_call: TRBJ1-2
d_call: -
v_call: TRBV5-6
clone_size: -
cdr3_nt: TGTGCCAGCAGCTACCAGACTCTAGGCTATGGCTACACCTTC
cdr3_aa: CASSYQTLGYGYTF